This entry features one TCR beta chain sequence. Its antigen is unidentified. This specimen comes from a study of T cell responses to AZD1222 COVID-19 vaccine. V lost 3 bases and J 6 bases, leaving 6 bases between the germline ends. This CDR3 contains 12 residues. Germline V lookup: CDR1 LNHDA, CDR2 SQIVND (reference sequence). Produced via immunoSEQ multiplex PCR; TCRdb's table is partial and in-frame only. The top ten clones hold 5.2% of a sample with 130,000 to 150,000 clones, 91% of them seen once. Study-level findings and limits: Spike as a whole was targeted by vaccine-associated CD4 TCRs, dominant at 160-218 and 743-854.

The gene calls are TRBV19 and TRBJ2-1, with TRBD1 as a possible D gene (5 bases). The receptor was isolated from an adult in good health. The sample in question was peripheral blood, obtained on day 0 of AZD1222 vaccination. CDR3 sequence: CASSIRANEQFF. CDR3 in DNA: TGTGCCAGTAGTATCAGGGCCAATGAGCAGTTCTTC. The whole variable domain, filled in from reference TRBV19 and TRBJ2-1, reads DGGITQSPKYLFRKEGQNVTLSCEQNLNHDAMYWYRQDPGQGLRLIYYSQIVNDFQKGDIAEGYSVSREKKESFPLTVTSAQKNPTAFYLCASSIRANEQFFGPGTRLTVL.